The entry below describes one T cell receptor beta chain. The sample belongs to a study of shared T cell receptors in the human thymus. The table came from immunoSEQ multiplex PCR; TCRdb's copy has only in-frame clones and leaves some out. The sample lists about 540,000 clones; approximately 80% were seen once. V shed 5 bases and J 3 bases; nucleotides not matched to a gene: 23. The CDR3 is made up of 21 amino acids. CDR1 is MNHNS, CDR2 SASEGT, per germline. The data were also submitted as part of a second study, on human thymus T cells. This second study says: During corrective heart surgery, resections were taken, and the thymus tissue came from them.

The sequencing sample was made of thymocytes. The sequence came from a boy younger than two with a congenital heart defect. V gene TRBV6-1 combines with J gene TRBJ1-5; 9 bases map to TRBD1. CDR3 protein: CASSKVIPGDRDGLPNQPQHF. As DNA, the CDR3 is TGTGCCAGCAGTAAAGTAATCCCCGGGGACAGGGATGGGTTACCCAATCAGCCCCAGCATTTT.